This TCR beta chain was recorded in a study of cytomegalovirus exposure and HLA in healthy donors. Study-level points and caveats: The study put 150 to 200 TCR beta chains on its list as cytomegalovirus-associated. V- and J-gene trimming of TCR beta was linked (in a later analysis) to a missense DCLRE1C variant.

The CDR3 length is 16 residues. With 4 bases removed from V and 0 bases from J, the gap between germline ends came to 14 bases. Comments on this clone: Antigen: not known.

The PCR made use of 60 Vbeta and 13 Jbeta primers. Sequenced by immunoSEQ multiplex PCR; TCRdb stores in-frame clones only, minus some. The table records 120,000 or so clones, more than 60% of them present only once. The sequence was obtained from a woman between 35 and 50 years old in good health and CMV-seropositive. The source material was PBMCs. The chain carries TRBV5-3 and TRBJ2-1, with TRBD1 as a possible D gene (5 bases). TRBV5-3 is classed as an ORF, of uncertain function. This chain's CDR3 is CARSQLTESSYNEQFF. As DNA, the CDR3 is TGTGCCAGAAGCCAACTGACAGAGAGCTCCTACAATGAGCAGTTCTTC.